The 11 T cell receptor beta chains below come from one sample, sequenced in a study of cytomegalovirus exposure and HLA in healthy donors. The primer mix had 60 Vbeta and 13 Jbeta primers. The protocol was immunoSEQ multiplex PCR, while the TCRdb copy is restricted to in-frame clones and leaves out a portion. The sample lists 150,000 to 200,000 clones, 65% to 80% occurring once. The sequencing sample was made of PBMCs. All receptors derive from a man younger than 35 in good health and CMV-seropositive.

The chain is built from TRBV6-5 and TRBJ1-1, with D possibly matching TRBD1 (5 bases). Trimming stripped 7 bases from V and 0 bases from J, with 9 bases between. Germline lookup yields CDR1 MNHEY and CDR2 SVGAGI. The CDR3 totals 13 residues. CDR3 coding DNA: TGTGCCAGCACTCCAGGGATGAACACTGAAGCTTTCTTT. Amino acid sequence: CASTPGMNTEAFF.

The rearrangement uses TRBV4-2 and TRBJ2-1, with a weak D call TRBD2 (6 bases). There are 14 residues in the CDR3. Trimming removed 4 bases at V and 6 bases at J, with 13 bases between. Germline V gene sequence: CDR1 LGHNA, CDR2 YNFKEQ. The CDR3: CASSPAGGGNEQFF. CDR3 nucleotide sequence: TGTGCCAGCAGCCCAGCGGGTGGGGGCAATGAGCAGTTCTTC.

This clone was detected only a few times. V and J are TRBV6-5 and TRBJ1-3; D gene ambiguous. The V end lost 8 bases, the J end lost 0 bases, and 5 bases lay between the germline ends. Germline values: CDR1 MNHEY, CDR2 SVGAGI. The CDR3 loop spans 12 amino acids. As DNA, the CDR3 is TGTGCCAGCCACAGCTCTGGAAACACCATATATTTT. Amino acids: CASHSSGNTIYF.

The CDR3 sequence: CASSADRGYQPQHF. CDR3 DNA sequence: TGTGCCAGCAGTGCAGACAGGGGTTATCAGCCCCAGCATTTT. The J gene is TRBJ1-5, the V gene TRBV2; 8 bases map to TRBD1. The CDR3 runs 14 residues. Germline V gene lookup returns CDR1 SNHLY and CDR2 FYNNEI. Losses at the gene ends were 4 bases for V and 5 bases for J; bases not matched to a gene: 4.

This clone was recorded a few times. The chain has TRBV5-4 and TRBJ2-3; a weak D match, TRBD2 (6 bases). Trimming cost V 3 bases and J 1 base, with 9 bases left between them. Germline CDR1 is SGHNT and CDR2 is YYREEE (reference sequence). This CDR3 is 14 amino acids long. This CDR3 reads CASSSERGTDTQYF. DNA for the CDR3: TGTGCCAGCAGCTCAGAGCGGGGCACAGATACGCAGTATTTT.

Here the CDR3 DNA reads TGTGCCAGCAGGGACATCCGCTCCTACAATGAGCAGTTCTTC. Encoded protein: CASRDIRSYNEQFF. The chain carries TRBV6-5 and TRBJ2-1, with a weak D call TRBD1 (5 bases). The V gene's germline CDR1 is MNHEY and CDR2 SVGAGI. The length of the CDR3 is 14 residues. Trimming cost V 6 bases and J 0 bases, with 9 bases left between them.

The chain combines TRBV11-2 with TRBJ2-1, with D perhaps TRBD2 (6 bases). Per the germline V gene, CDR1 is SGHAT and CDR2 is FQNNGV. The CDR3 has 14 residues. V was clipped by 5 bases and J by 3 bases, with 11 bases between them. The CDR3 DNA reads TGTGCCAGCAGCCCCTGGCGGGGCTACAATGAGCAGTTCTTC. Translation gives CASSPWRGYNEQFF. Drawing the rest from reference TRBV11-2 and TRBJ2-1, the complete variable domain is EAGVAQSPRYKIIEKRQSVAFWCNPISGHATLYWYQQILGQGPKLLIQFQNNGVVDDSQLPKDRFSAERLKGVDSTLKIQPAKLEDSAVYLCASSPWRGYNEQFFGPGTRLTVL.

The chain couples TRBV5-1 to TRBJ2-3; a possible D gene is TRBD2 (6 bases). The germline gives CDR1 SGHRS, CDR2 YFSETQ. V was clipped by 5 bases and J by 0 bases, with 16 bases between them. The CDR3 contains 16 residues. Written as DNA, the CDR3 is TGCGCCAGCAGTGCAGTGCGGGGTTCTAGCACAGATACGCAGTATTTT. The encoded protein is CASSAVRGSSTDTQYF.

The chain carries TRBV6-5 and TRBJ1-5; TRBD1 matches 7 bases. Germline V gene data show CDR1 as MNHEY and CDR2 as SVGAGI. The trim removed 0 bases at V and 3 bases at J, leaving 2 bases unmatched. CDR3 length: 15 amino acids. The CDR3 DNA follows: TGTGCCAGCAGTTACTCCGGGACAGCCAATCAGCCCCAGCATTTT. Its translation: CASSYSGTANQPQHF.

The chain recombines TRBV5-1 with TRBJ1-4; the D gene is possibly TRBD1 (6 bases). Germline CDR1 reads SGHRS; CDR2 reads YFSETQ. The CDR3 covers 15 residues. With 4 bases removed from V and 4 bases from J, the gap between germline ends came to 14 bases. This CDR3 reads CASSGTGTYNEKLFF. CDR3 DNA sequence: TGCGCCAGCAGCGGTACAGGGACCTATAATGAAAAACTGTTTTTT.

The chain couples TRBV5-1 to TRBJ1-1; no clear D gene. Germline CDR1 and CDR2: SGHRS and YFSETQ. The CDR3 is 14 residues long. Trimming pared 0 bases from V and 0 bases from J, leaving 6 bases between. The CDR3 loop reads CASSLGSMNTEAFF. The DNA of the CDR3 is TGCGCCAGCAGCTTGGGTAGCATGAACACTGAAGCTTTCTTT.